This T cell receptor beta chain was observed in a study of beta chain features in type 1 diabetes. Once sorted, every population was more than 98% pure. Study-level findings and limits: Across all four CD4+ subsets, people with type 1 diabetes showed modestly shorter TCRB CDR3s. Diminished insertions and augmented deletions at VDJ junctions characterized type 1 diabetes patients.

The CDR3 spans 19 residues. Losses at the gene ends were 5 bases for V and 0 bases for J; bases not matched to a gene: 15. The germline V gene encodes CDR1 SGHTA and CDR2 FQGNSA. A word on this clone: Its antigen is not known.

Of the isolated RNA, all was reverse transcribed, and so the sequenced material was expressed TCRB transcripts. Generated by immunoSEQ multiplex PCR, the TCRdb table keeps only in-frame clones and is missing some. The table shows 40,000 to 45,000 clones, with roughly 68% occurring only once. The TCR sequence derives from a woman in her late teens or twenties with type 1 diabetes. Sequenced material: Tregs from blood. The rearrangement joins TRBV7-2 to TRBJ2-1; TRBD1 agrees at 8 bases. CDR3 bases: TGTGCCAGCAGCCCCAGAGGGGACAGGCTTGCTAGCTCCTACAATGAGCAGTTCTTC. This encodes CASSPRGDRLASSYNEQFF.